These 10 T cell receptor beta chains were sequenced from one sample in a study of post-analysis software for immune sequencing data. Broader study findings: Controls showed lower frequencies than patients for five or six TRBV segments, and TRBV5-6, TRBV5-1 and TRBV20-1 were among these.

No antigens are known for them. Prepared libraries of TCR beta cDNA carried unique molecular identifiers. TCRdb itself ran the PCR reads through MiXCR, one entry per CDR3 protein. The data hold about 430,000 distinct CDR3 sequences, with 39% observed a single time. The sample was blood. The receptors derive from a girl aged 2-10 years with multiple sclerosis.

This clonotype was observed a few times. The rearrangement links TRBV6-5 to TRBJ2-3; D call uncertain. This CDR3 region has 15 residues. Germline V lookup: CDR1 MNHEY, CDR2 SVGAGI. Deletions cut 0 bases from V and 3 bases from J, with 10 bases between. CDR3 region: CASSYSGPSTDTQYF. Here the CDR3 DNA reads TGTGCCAGCAGTTACTCAGGACCTAGTACAGATACGCAGTATTTT.

Here the CDR3 reads CASLAWLGGVGSPLHF. CDR3 DNA: TGTGCCAGCCTAGCTTGGTTAGGGGGCGTTGGGTCACCCCTCCACTTT. This chain connects TRBV12-3 or TRBV12-4 to TRBJ1-6; 7 bases map to TRBD1. The V segment lost 8 bases and the J segment 10 bases; nucleotides outside the gene matches: 17. This CDR3 contains 16 residues.

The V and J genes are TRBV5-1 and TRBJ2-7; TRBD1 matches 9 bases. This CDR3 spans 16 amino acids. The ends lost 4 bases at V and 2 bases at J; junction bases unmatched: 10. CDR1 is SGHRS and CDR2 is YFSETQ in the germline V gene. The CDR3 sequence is CASSVMPGTGPYEQYF. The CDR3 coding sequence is TGCGCCAGCAGCGTCATGCCCGGGACAGGGCCCTACGAGCAGTACTTC. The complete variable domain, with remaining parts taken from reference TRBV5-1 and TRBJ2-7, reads KAGVTQTPRYLIKTRGQQVTLSCSPISGHRSVSWYQQTPGQGLQFLFEYFSETQRNKGNFPGRFSGRQFSNSRSEMNVSTLELGDSALYLCASSVMPGTGPYEQYFGPGTRLTVT.

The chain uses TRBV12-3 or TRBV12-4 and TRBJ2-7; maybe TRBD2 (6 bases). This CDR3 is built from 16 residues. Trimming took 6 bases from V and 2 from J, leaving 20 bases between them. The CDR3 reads CASSLSPGVGPYEQYF. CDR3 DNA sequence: TGTGCCAGCAGCCTAAGCCCGGGGGTTGGTCCCTACGAGCAGTACTTC.

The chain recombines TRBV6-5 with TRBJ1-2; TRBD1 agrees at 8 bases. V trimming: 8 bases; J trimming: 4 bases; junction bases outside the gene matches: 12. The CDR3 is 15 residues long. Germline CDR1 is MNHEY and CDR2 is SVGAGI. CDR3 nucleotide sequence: TGTGCCAGCTTACCTGGACAGGGCCACCTCTATGGCTACACCTTC. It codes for CASLPGQGHLYGYTF.

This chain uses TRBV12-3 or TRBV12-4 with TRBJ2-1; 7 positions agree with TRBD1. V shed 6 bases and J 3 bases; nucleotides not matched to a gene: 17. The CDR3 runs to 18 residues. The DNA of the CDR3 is TGTGCCAGCAGCGACAGGGTTGGAACCTTAACTGGCTACAATGAGCAGTTCTTC. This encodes CASSDRVGTLTGYNEQFF.

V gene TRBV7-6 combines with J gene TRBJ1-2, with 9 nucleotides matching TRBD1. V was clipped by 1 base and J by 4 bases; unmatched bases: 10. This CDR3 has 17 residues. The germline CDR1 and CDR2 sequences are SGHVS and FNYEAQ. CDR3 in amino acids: CASSLGPGTGPRYGYTF. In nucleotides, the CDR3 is TGTGCCAGCAGCTTAGGGCCGGGGACAGGGCCCCGCTATGGCTACACCTTC.

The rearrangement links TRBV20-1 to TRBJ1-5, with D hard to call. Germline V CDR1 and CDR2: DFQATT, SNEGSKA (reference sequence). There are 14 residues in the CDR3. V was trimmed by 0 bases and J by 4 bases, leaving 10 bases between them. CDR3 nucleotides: TGCAGTGCTAGAGATCCTTTCCAGAATCAGCCCCAGCATTTT. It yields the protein CSARDPFQNQPQHF.

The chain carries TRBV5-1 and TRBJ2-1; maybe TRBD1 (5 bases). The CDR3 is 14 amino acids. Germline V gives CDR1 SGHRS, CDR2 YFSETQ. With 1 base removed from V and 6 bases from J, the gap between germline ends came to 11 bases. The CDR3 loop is CASSLTLGVNEQFF. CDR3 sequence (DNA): TGCGCCAGCAGCTTGACGCTAGGGGTCAATGAGCAGTTCTTC.

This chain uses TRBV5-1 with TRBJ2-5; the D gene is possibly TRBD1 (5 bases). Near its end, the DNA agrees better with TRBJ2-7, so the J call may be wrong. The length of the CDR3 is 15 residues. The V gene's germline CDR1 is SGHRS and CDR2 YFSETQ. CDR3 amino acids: CASSLQQGRAYEQYF. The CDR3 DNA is TGCGCCAGCAGCCTCCAGCAGGGTAGGGCCTACGAGCAGTACTTC.